Below are 7 T cell receptor beta chains sequenced from a single sample in a study of T cells in women clearing cervical HPV infection. TCRdb's table, derived via immunoSEQ multiplex PCR, lists solely in-frame clones and lacks some. The sample table includes 20,000 to 25,000 clones. Sequencing used blood buffy coat. These receptors originate from a woman aged 18-70 years with a cervical HPV16 infection that either progressed to CIN3+ or cleared (not recorded which).

A remark on this clone: Coverage ceases 3 residues before the CDR3 finishes, and the germline J gene fills in the end. V usage is TRBV7-6 and J usage is TRBJ1-2; D gene unclear. This CDR3 contains 15 residues. CDR1 is SGHVS and CDR2 is FNYEAQ in the germline V gene. CDR3 loop: CASSLAYMVSNDYTF. The CDR3 bases that were read are TGTGCCAGCAGCTTAGCTTACATGGTTTCAAACGAC.

A note on this clone: The CDR3 end falls 3 residues outside the read, so it is completed with the germline J gene. The J gene is TRBJ1-1, the V gene TRBV5-4; 10 bases agree with TRBD1. Germline values: CDR1 SGHNT, CDR2 YYREEE (reference sequence). CDR3 length: 15 amino acids. With V trimmed by 5 bases and J by 0 bases, 4 bases remained unmatched. The CDR3 sequence is CASRPGQGVNTEAFF. CDR3 bases read: TGTGCCAGCAGACCAGGACAGGGGGTGAACACTGAA.

Worth noting for this clone: The CDR3 extends 3 residues past the end of the read, so its final part is completed from the germline J gene. V gene TRBV18 combines with J gene TRBJ1-5; no definite D call. This CDR3 is 15 amino acids long. Trimming pared 5 bases from V and 2 bases from J, leaving 13 bases between. Germline V CDR1 and CDR2: KGHSH, LQKENI. The CDR3 bases that were read are TGTGCCAGCTCATCAGTAGGGCAGGGCAATCAGCCC. Protein product: CASSSVGQGNQP. The whole CDR3 is CASSSVGQGNQPQHF.

A remark on this clone: Read data end 3 residues before the CDR3 end; the end is taken from the germline J gene. The rearrangement links TRBV7-3 to TRBJ2-7; possibly TRBD1 for D (6 bases). With 5 bases removed from V and 6 bases from J, the gap between germline ends came to 17 bases. Germline values: CDR1 SGHTA, CDR2 FQGTGA. CDR3 length equals 14 residues. The CDR3 sequence: CASSQGNRATEQYF. CDR3 DNA, as far as it was read: TGTGCCAGCAGCCAAGGGAACAGGGCAACCGAG.

Notes on this clone: The CDR3 end lies 3 residues beyond the end of the read and is filled in from the germline J gene. This chain links TRBV19 with TRBJ1-5; possibly TRBD1 for D (6 bases). V was clipped by 8 bases and J by 3 bases, with 23 bases between them. The CDR3 length is 17 residues. Germline V gene lookup returns CDR1 LNHDA and CDR2 SQIVND (reference sequence). CDR3 DNA, as far as it was read: TGTGCCAGTTCCCACTCCTTAGGGGGACGGGTCAATCAGCCC. It is translated as CASSHSLGGRVNQP. From start to end, the CDR3 is CASSHSLGGRVNQPQHF.

This CDR3 is CASSKYFGLGGKTYEQYF. The CDR3 DNA, read in part, is TGTGCCAGTAGTAAATATTTTGGCTTGGGGGGTAAAACCTACGAG. The chain is built from TRBV19 and TRBJ2-7; perhaps TRBD2 as D (6 bases). The read ends 3 residues before the CDR3 terminus; that terminus is restored from the germline J gene. The CDR3 consists of 18 residues. V lost 4 bases to trimming and J lost 2 bases, with 24 bases between them. In germline, CDR1 is LNHDA, CDR2 SQIVND (reference sequence).

As to this clone: The CDR3 is cut off 3 residues early in the read; its end comes from the germline J gene. The chain is built from TRBV5-6 and TRBJ2-2, with D unclear. This CDR3 has 14 amino acids. Germline lookup yields CDR1 SGHDT and CDR2 YYEEEE. CDR3 bases read: TGTGCCAGCAGCTTGGGGCAGGCTAATTCACCG. Protein sequence: CASSLGQANSP. The complete CDR3 reads CASSLGQANSPLFF.